This T cell receptor beta chain comes out of a study of T cell changes during pregnancy in multiple sclerosis. Germline V gene lookup returns CDR1 SGHTA and CDR2 FQGNSA. Trimming removed 6 bases from V and 0 bases from J, with 11 bases in between. CDR3 length: 14 residues. Measured with immunoSEQ multiplex PCR; TCRdb has only the in-frame clones, and not every one. Among roughly 100,000 clones, approximately 90% were seen once, and the ten largest hold about 3%. This chain uses TRBV7-2 with TRBJ1-1; the D gene is possibly TRBD1 (5 bases). The material was peripheral blood, obtained after pregnancy. This receptor was obtained from a female donor with multiple sclerosis, enrolled in a pregnancy study. CDR3 in DNA: TGTGCCAGCAGTTCAGGGATTATGAACACTGAAGCTTTCTTT. Its translation: CASSSGIMNTEAFF. The variable domain in full, completed from reference TRBV7-2 and TRBJ1-1, reads GAGVSQSPSNKVTEKGKDVELRCDPISGHTALYWYRQSLGQGLEFLIYFQGNSAPDKSGLPSDRFSAERTGGSVSTLTIQRTQQEDSAVYLCASSSGIMNTEAFFGQGTRLTVV.